Listed below are T cell receptor beta chains from one sample, sequenced in a study of PD-1 blockade in classical Hodgkin lymphoma. Only in-frame clones appear in the TCRdb table, and some are missing; sequencing was by immunoSEQ multiplex PCR. The sample carries about 64,000 clones, roughly 89% recorded once. The input for sequencing was peripheral blood mononuclear cells (PBMCs), taken before the fourth cycle of nivolumab. These receptors originate from a human donor with classical Hodgkin lymphoma. Both conserved end residues are part of each CDR3. The D gene is left open where the match is weak. Not every row has a clone size; where given, it reads once, few, many or a size class.

>.|TRBV7-9|TRBJ1-1|.
TGTGCCAGCAGCTTAAGAACTGAAGCTTTCTTT
CASSLRTEAFF
>.|TRBV23-1|TRBJ2-1|.
TGCGCCAGCAGCCGAAGGTTAGATGAGCAGTTCTTC
CASSRRLDEQFF
>.|TRBV30|TRBJ1-2|.
TGTGCCTACACGGGCGAGGACATGGGAAGGAGTGGCTACACCTTC
CAYTGEDMGRSGYTF
>.|TRBV7-6|TRBJ2-7|.
TGTGCCAGCAGCTTATATCCGGACTACGAGCAGTACTTC
CASSLYPDYEQYF
>.|TRBV6-5|TRBJ1-3|.
TGTGCCAGCCTGGGGGGTCTTGGAAACACCATATATTTT
CASLGGLGNTIYF
>.|TRBV27|TRBJ2-5|.
TGTGCCAGCAGTTTCATATTGGGCCCCCAAGAGACCCAGTACTTC
CASSFILGPQETQYF
>once|TRBV4-2|TRBJ1-3|.
TGTGCCAGCAGCCAATTTATACCGGGAGGTACGAGCTCTGGAAACACCATATATTTT
CASSQFIPGGTSSGNTIYF
>.|TRBV5-1|TRBJ2-5|.
TGCGCCAGCAGCTTGGCTGCAGGGAGGGAGACCCAGTACTTC
CASSLAAGRETQYF
>.|TRBV19|TRBJ2-7|TRBD1
TGTGCCAGTAGTACTCAGGGGGTCTACGAGCAGTACTTC
CASSTQGVYEQYF
>.|TRBV6-5|TRBJ1-5|.
TGTGCCAGCTCACAATTAGAGGGCAATCAGCCCCAGCATTTT
CASSQLEGNQPQHF
>.|TRBV5-1|TRBJ2-7|.
TGCGCCAGCAGCTTGTGGGGCGGCCACGAGCAGTACTTC
CASSLWGGHEQYF
>few|TRBV14|TRBJ2-1|.
TGTGCCAGCAGCCAAATCGCCGGATGGCGGGGAAATGAGCAGTTCTTC
CASSQIAGWRGNEQFF
>.|TRBV19|TRBJ1-5|.
TGTGCCAGTGATCCGAGTTGGGGGGTTCAGCCCCAGCATTTT
CASDPSWGVQPQHF
>.|TRBV6-6|TRBJ2-2|TRBD1
TGTGCCAGCAGTGACGGACAGGGGAGTCGCGGGGAGCTGTTTTTT
CASSDGQGSRGELFF
>.|TRBV30|TRBJ1-1|.
TGTGCCTGGAGTGTTGCTCCACTCGGGGCTGAAGCTTTCTTT
CAWSVAPLGAEAFF
>.|TRBV7-2|TRBJ2-3|.
TGTGCCCCTTGGGGGGACACAGATACGCAGTATTTT
CAPWGDTDTQYF